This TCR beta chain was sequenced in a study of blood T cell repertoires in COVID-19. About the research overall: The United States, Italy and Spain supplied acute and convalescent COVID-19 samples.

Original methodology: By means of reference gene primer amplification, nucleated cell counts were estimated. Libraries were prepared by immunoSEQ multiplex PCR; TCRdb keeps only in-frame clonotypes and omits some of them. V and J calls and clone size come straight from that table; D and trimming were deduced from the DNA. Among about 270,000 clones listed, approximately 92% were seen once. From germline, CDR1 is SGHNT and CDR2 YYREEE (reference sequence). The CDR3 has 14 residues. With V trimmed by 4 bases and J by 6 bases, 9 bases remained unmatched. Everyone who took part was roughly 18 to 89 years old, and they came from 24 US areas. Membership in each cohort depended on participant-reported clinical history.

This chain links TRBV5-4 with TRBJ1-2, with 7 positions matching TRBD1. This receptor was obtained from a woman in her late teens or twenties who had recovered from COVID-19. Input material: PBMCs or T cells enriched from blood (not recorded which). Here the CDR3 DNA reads TGTGCCAGCAGCATCGACCGGGACAGAGATGGCTACACCTTC. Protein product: CASSIDRDRDGYTF.